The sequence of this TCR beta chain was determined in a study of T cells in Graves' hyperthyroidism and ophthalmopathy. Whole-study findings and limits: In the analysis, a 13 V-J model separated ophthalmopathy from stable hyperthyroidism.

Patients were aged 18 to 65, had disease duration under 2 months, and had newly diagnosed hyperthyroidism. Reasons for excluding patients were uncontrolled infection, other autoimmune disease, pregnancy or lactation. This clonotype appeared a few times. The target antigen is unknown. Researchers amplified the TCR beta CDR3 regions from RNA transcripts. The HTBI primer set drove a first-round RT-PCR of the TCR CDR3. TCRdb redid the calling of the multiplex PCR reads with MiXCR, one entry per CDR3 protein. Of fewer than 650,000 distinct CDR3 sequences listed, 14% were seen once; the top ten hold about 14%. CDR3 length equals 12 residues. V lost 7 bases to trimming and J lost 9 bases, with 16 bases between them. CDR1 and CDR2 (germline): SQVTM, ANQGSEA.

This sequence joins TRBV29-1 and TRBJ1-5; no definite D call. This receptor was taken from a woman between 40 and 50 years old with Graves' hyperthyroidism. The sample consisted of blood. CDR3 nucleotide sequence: TGCAGCGCCCGGGCCGGCGAGGGGCCCCAGCATTTT. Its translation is CSARAGEGPQHF.